This T cell receptor beta chain was sequenced during a study of cytomegalovirus exposure and HLA in healthy donors. The CDR3 spans 15 residues. The V and J ends lost 0 bases and 3 bases respectively, with 11 bases between them. Looked up from germline, CDR1 is MGHRA and CDR2 is YSYEKL. With regard to this clone: One base separates it from a far larger clone, so it is likely a read error. The same CDR3 can be traced to other DNA sequences in this sample.

Primers: 60 Vbeta forward and 13 Jbeta reverse. Generated by immunoSEQ multiplex PCR, the TCRdb table keeps only in-frame clones and is missing some. The data show tens of thousands of clones, with over 60% seen just once and approximately 5% held by the top ten. V usage is TRBV4-1 and J usage is TRBJ1-1; D perhaps matches TRBD1 (5 bases). This clonotype was obtained from a man between 25 and 39 years old in good health and CMV-seropositive. Sequenced material: PBMCs. The CDR3 is CASSQEVQGYTEAFF. The CDR3, as DNA: TGCGCCAGCAGCCAAGAGGTCCAGGGCTACACTGAAGCTTTCTTT.